The rows below give T cell receptor beta chains drawn from one sample of a study of PD-L1 blockade in urothelial cancer. Profiling relied on immunoSEQ multiplex PCR, and the TCRdb table lists in-frame clones only, not all of them. The table has tens of thousands of clones, approximately 80% seen once. This material consisted of PBMCs, taken around atezolizumab (anti-PD-L1) treatment. The source of these receptors is a man in his sixties with urothelial cancer. Each CDR3 is given with its conserved first and last residue. A D gene is named only where the DNA matches it firmly. The size entry is marked missing in some rows and otherwise reads once, few, many or a size class.

v_call	d_call	j_call	clone_size	cdr3_nt	cdr3_aa
TRBV5-1	TRBD1	TRBJ2-7	-	TGCGCCAGCAGCCCGGGGGGACAGGGCCACGAGCAGTACTTC	CASSPGGQGHEQYF
TRBV11-2	TRBD1	TRBJ2-7	-	TGTGCCAGCAGCCCAGGACAGGCTACTACGGCGCAGTACTTC	CASSPGQATTAQYF
TRBV6-6	-	TRBJ1-5	-	TGTGCCAGCACCCACGGTCCCGGCAATCAGCCCCAGCATTTT	CASTHGPGNQPQHF
TRBV6-4	-	TRBJ2-1	-	TGTGCCAGCAGCATCGGGTCGGGTAAAGAGCAGTTCTTC	CASSIGSGKEQFF
TRBV13	-	TRBJ2-7	-	TGTGCCAGCAGCTTACACAGGGAGTACGAGCAGTACTTC	CASSLHREYEQYF
TRBV2	TRBD1	TRBJ2-7	-	TGTGCCAGTGGACAGGACGTGGGGTACGAGCAGTACTTC	CASGQDVGYEQYF
TRBV2	-	TRBJ1-1	once	TGTGCCAGCAGACGGGGAAGTAGCGACACTGAAGCTTTCTTT	CASRRGSSDTEAFF
TRBV11-2	TRBD1	TRBJ2-3	-	TGTGCCAGCAGCTTATTACAGGGGAAGGGCACAGATACGCAGTATTTT	CASSLLQGKGTDTQYF
TRBV5-1	TRBD1	TRBJ2-7	-	TGCGCCAGCAGCTTGGGACAGGGAAACTACGAGCAGTACTTC	CASSLGQGNYEQYF
TRBV14	-	TRBJ2-5	few	TGTGCCAGCAGCCAAGATTCCCTCGGGACCCAGTACTTC	CASSQDSLGTQYF
TRBV13	TRBD2	TRBJ2-3	once	TGTGCCAGCAGCTCGACTAGCGGGGGAAATACGCAGTATTTT	CASSSTSGGNTQYF
TRBV7-7	-	TRBJ2-5	few	TGTGCTAGCAGCTTAAGGCAGGGGCCGGGGGAGACCCAGTACTTC	CASSLRQGPGETQYF
TRBV15	-	TRBJ1-5	-	TGTGCCACCAGCAGAGAGCCAGATCAGCCCCAGCATTTT	CATSREPDQPQHF
TRBV20-1	-	TRBJ2-5	-	TGCAGTGCTTCCAGCGAGGAGACCCAGTACTTC	CSASSEETQYF
TRBV10-2	TRBD1	TRBJ1-1	-	TGCGCCAGCAGTGAAGGGGATGGGACAGGGGGGGTGAACACTGAAGCTTTCTTT	CASSEGDGTGGVNTEAFF
TRBV7-9	-	TRBJ2-6	-	TGTGCCAGCAGCTTGGTGACAGTGCAATCTGGGGCCAACGTCCTGACTTTC	CASSLVTVQSGANVLTF
TRBV27	TRBD2	TRBJ2-2	large	TGTGCCAGCAGTTTAGTAGCGGGAGTCCCCGGGGAGCTGTTTTTT	CASSLVAGVPGELFF
TRBV10-3	-	TRBJ2-7	-	TGTGCCATCAGGGAGGGGACTTCCCTCTACGAGCAGTACTTC	CAIREGTSLYEQYF
TRBV6-6	-	TRBJ2-3	-	TGTGCCAGCAGTTTGGGACTCCTTCGCACAGATACGCAGTATTTT	CASSLGLLRTDTQYF
TRBV28	-	TRBJ1-1	-	TGTGCCAGCAGTTTAATGGGGCGTAGGGCTGAAGCTTTCTTT	CASSLMGRRAEAFF
TRBV5-4	TRBD2	TRBJ2-1	few	TGTGCCAGCAGCTTTAGCGGGGGGACCTACAATGAGCAGTTCTTC	CASSFSGGTYNEQFF
TRBV11-2	-	TRBJ2-5	-	TGTGCCAGCAGCTTACGAACAGGCCCCCCCCAAGAGACCCAGTACTTC	CASSLRTGPPQETQYF
TRBV2	-	TRBJ1-2	-	TGTGCCAGCATTACGCCAGGGGAAGGTGGCTACACCTTC	CASITPGEGGYTF
TRBV6-1	TRBD2	TRBJ2-5	-	TGTGCCAGCAGTTTCCCGACTAGCGGGCAAGAGACCCAGTACTTC	CASSFPTSGQETQYF
TRBV6-4	TRBD1	TRBJ1-2	-	TGTGCCAGCAGTGCCGGGGGACAGGGGAAAGGCTATGGCTACACCTTC	CASSAGGQGKGYGYTF
TRBV2	TRBD2	TRBJ2-5	-	TGTGCCAGCAGCTCTAGCGGGGGGGCGGAGACCCAGTACTTC	CASSSSGGAETQYF
TRBV30	-	TRBJ2-5	-	TGTGCCTGGAGGAAAATAGCGTGGCAAGAGACCCAGTACTTC	CAWRKIAWQETQYF
TRBV18	TRBD1	TRBJ2-7	-	TGTGCCAGCTTACCGGGACAGGGGGCCGGCGAGCAGTACTTC	CASLPGQGAGEQYF
TRBV5-1	-	TRBJ2-5	-	TGCGCCAGCAGCCCCCGGAACCGGGAGAGGGGGACCCAGTACTTC	CASSPRNRERGTQYF
TRBV11-2	TRBD1	TRBJ1-4	-	TGTGCCAGCAGCGGCTACAGGGGAGAGGATGAAAAACTGTTTTTT	CASSGYRGEDEKLFF
TRBV5-4	-	TRBJ1-6	once	TGTGCCAGCAGCTTTACACCGGGACTGAGTTCACCCCTCCACTTT	CASSFTPGLSSPLHF
TRBV11-1	TRBD2	TRBJ2-7	-	TGTGCCAGCAGCACCGGACTAGCGGGTCTTCCCCCCTACGAGCAGTACTTC	CASSTGLAGLPPYEQYF
TRBV5-4	TRBD1	TRBJ1-1	-	TGTGCCAGCAGCTTGGGGACGAAGGGGGCGACTGAAGCTTTCTTT	CASSLGTKGATEAFF
TRBV5-1	-	TRBJ1-1	few	TGCGCCAGCAGCTTGGTGACAGATGAGCGAGCTTTCTTT	CASSLVTDERAFF
TRBV2	TRBD1	TRBJ1-4	once	TGTGCCAGCAGAGCTGACAGGGGAGGTCGTGAAAAACTGTTTTTT	CASRADRGGREKLFF
TRBV6-5	-	TRBJ2-7	-	TGTGCCAGCAGGATGAGACAGGAGTCCTACGAGCAGTACTTC	CASRMRQESYEQYF
TRBV6-1	-	TRBJ2-7	-	TGTGCCAGCAGTGAAGCAACAGGGCTCTACGAGCAGTACTTC	CASSEATGLYEQYF
TRBV28	TRBD2	TRBJ2-3	-	TGTGCCAGCTTAGCGGGGGGCACAGATACGCAGTATTTT	CASLAGGTDTQYF
TRBV30	-	TRBJ1-3	-	TGTGCCTGGAGCTTCGGACAGACCTCTGGAAACACCATATATTTT	CAWSFGQTSGNTIYF
TRBV6-5	TRBD2	TRBJ2-1	few	TGTGCCAGCAGACGTGGACTAGCGGGAAACAATGAGCAGTTCTTC	CASRRGLAGNNEQFF
TRBV11-2	-	TRBJ2-5	-	TGTGCCAGCAGCTTAGTGGGGGCAGAGCAAGAGACCCAGTACTTC	CASSLVGAEQETQYF
TRBV4-2	TRBD2	TRBJ2-1	-	TGTGCCAGCAGCGAGCGGGGGGGCTACAATGAGCAGTTCTTC	CASSERGGYNEQFF
TRBV19	TRBD2	TRBJ2-3	-	TGTGCCAGTACCCCGATAGCGGGAGCGAGCACAGATACGCAGTATTTT	CASTPIAGASTDTQYF
TRBV5-1	TRBD2	TRBJ2-5	few	TGCGCCAGCAGCTTGGCTAGCGGGATGACTTTACAAGAGACCCAGTACTTC	CASSLASGMTLQETQYF
TRBV6-1	-	TRBJ2-5	-	TGTGCCAGCAGCAATGACTTCCAAGAGACCCAGTACTTC	CASSNDFQETQYF
TRBV6-5	TRBD1	TRBJ1-1	-	TGTGCCAGCAGCTACAGGGGAAGGGACACTGAAGCTTTCTTT	CASSYRGRDTEAFF
TRBV7-9	-	TRBJ1-1	-	TGTGCCAGCAGCTTAGGAGGGGGCACTGAAGCTTTCTTT	CASSLGGGTEAFF
TRBV6-1	-	TRBJ2-3	-	TGTGCCAGCAGTGAAAGAGGGGGAGATACGCAGTATTTT	CASSERGGDTQYF
TRBV9	TRBD1	TRBJ1-2	-	TGTGCCAGCAGCCCGACAGGGAACGGCGGCTACACCTTC	CASSPTGNGGYTF
TRBV5-1	TRBD1	TRBJ1-2	-	TGCGCCAGCAGCTTACAGGGGACAGGGAGTAATGGCTACACCTTC	CASSLQGTGSNGYTF
TRBV6-1	TRBD1	TRBJ1-4	-	TGTGCCAGCAGGAAGGGACAGCTAAATGAAAAACTGTTTTTT	CASRKGQLNEKLFF
TRBV6-1	TRBD1	TRBJ1-1	-	TGTGCCAGCAGTGAATCTCCCCGGACAGGGTTT	CASSESPRTGF